One sample yielded the 10 T cell receptor beta chains listed below, sequenced in a study of radiation and T cells in renal cell carcinoma. Sequencing used immunoSEQ multiplex PCR; TCRdb keeps in-frame clones, though not all of them. The table has about 20,000 clones, less than 65% seen once. Treatment: 15 Gy SBRT to primary tumor, nephrectomy 4 weeks later. The sample consisted of tumor tissue, taken from a patient whose treatment included radiotherapy and nephrectomy. All receptors derive from a woman in her seventies with renal cell carcinoma.

The genes are TRBV30 and TRBJ2-5; the D is unclear. The closer fit of TRBJ2-7 to the DNA end suggests the J call may be wrong. This CDR3 has 12 residues. Germline lookup yields CDR1 GTSNPN and CDR2 SVGIG (reference sequence). The CDR3 spells CAWSNTPYEQYF. Written as DNA, the CDR3 is TGTGCCTGGAGTAACACCCCCTACGAGCAGTACTTC.

The J gene is TRBJ1-4, the V gene TRBV5-6; no clear D gene. CDR3 length equals 14 residues. Trimming stripped 0 bases from V and 0 bases from J, with 3 bases between. The germline gives CDR1 SGHDT, CDR2 YYEEEE. CDR3 nucleotide sequence: TGTGCCAGCAGCTTGGTGGCAACTAATGAAAAACTGTTTTTT. It is translated as CASSLVATNEKLFF.

In its sample, this clone was seen a few times. V usage is TRBV7-2 and J usage is TRBJ2-7; the D is unclear. The CDR3 length is 14 residues. Trimming took 0 bases from V and 5 from J, leaving 11 bases between them. The germline V gene encodes CDR1 SGHTA and CDR2 FQGNSA. This chain's CDR3 is CASSLARGSNEQYF. Here the CDR3 DNA reads TGTGCCAGCAGCTTAGCGCGAGGATCCAACGAGCAGTACTTC.

The CDR3 DNA is TGTGCCAGCAGCTTGGCCGCCCTGGGGGGCTACACCTTC. It is translated as CASSLAALGGYTF. The gene calls are TRBV5-4 and TRBJ1-2; D gene uncertain. V was trimmed by 0 bases and J by 8 bases, leaving 11 bases between them. There are 13 residues in the CDR3. The V gene's germline CDR1 is SGHNT and CDR2 YYREEE (reference sequence).

This chain uses TRBV6-5 with TRBJ1-6; 8 nucleotides line up with TRBD1. The junction had 5 bases not matched to a gene; V was cut back by 0 bases and J by 7 bases. This CDR3 spans 16 amino acids. The germline V gene encodes CDR1 MNHEY and CDR2 SVGAGI. DNA of the CDR3: TGTGCCAGCAGTTACTCGGAACAGGGGGTAAATTCACCCCTCCACTTT. Protein: CASSYSEQGVNSPLHF.

This clone was seen only once. This sequence joins TRBV5-4 and TRBJ2-5, with D uncertain. The V gene's germline CDR1 is SGHNT and CDR2 YYREEE (reference sequence). Trimming cost V 2 bases and J 5 bases, with 13 bases left between them. The CDR3 loop spans 14 amino acids. The CDR3 bases are TGTGCCAGCAGCTTTGGCCGCGAGAGGGAGACCCAGTACTTC. This sequence encodes CASSFGRERETQYF.

This clone was counted a single time. The CDR3 bases are TGTGCCAGCAGCTTGGCAGGGGGCCACGAGCAGTACTTC. It codes for CASSLAGGHEQYF. The chain links TRBV5-4 to TRBJ2-7, with TRBD1 matching 8 bases. Germline V gene sequence: CDR1 SGHNT, CDR2 YYREEE (reference sequence). There are 13 residues in the CDR3. The J segment lost 5 bases and the V segment lost 0 bases, leaving 1 base of the junction unmatched.

The V gene is TRBV7-2, the J gene TRBJ2-1; D might be TRBD1 (5 bases). The V end lost 7 bases, the J end lost 3 bases, and 13 bases lay between the germline ends. Germline loops: CDR1 SGHTA, CDR2 FQGNSA. This CDR3 region has 14 residues. CDR3 protein: CASTVDGHYNEQFF. The CDR3 bases are TGTGCCAGCACCGTTGACGGACACTACAATGAGCAGTTCTTC. Supplemented by reference TRBV7-2 and TRBJ2-1, the full variable domain reads GAGVSQSPSNKVTEKGKDVELRCDPISGHTALYWYRQSLGQGLEFLIYFQGNSAPDKSGLPSDRFSAERTGGSVSTLTIQRTQQEDSAVYLCASTVDGHYNEQFFGPGTRLTVL.

The chain uses TRBV11-3 and TRBJ2-7; 9 bases are shared with TRBD1. V trimming: 5 bases; J trimming: 8 bases; junction bases outside the gene matches: 10. CDR1 SGHNT and CDR2 YENEEA come from the germline V gene. The CDR3 totals 14 residues. CDR3 sequence reads: CASSAPGTGTKQYF. The CDR3 nucleotides read TGTGCCAGCAGCGCTCCCGGGACAGGGACGAAGCAGTACTTC.

This rearrangement joins TRBV28 to TRBJ1-5, with D tentatively TRBD1 (5 bases). The germline CDR1 and CDR2 sequences are MDHEN and SYDVKM. The length of the CDR3 is 14 residues. The V end was cut by 5 bases, the J end by 7 bases, with 15 bases between. Here the CDR3 reads CASSRTGGWQPQHF. The CDR3 DNA sequence: TGTGCCAGCAGTCGAACTGGGGGATGGCAGCCCCAGCATTTT.